Each of the 9 T cell receptor beta chains below was sequenced from the same sample in a study of T cell repertoires in cytomegalovirus infection. Using its own MiXCR run on the reads, TCRdb lists one record per CDR3 protein. The sample holds roughly 630,000 distinct CDR3 sequences, 20% to 25% seen once. Sequenced material: CD8+ T cells from PBMCs. These receptors came from a human donor in good health (CMV status not recorded). Some clones in this sample may be carry-over from other donors' samples.

The genes are TRBV24-1 and TRBJ2-1, with D possibly matching TRBD1 (6 bases). CDR3 length equals 14 residues. From germline, CDR1 is KGHDR and CDR2 SFDVKD. The V end lost 4 bases, the J end lost 0 bases, and 6 bases lay between the germline ends. The CDR3 protein is CATSEGASYNEQFF. The CDR3 bases are TGTGCCACCAGTGAGGGGGCCTCCTACAATGAGCAGTTCTTC.

J is TRBJ1-2 and V is TRBV29-1; TRBD1 agrees at 8 bases. The V and J ends lost 7 bases and 7 bases, in that order; junction bases with no gene match: 11. This CDR3 has 13 amino acids. Per germline, CDR1 SQVTM and CDR2 ANQGSEA. Here the CDR3 DNA reads TGCAGCGCCGACAGGGGCCCCCCTTTTGGCTACACCTTC. Translation: CSADRGPPFGYTF.

This clonotype was seen many times. J is TRBJ2-7 and V is TRBV27; a possible D gene is TRBD1 (5 bases). The germline V gene encodes CDR1 MNHEY and CDR2 SMNVEV (reference sequence). The V and J ends lost 0 bases and 2 bases respectively, with 14 bases between them. The CDR3 sequence is 16 residues long. CDR3 residues: CASSLSLVTVTYEQYF. CDR3 nucleotides: TGTGCCAGCAGTTTATCCCTCGTGACAGTGACCTACGAGCAGTACTTC.

The sample holds a few counts of this clonotype. V is TRBV20-1 and J is TRBJ2-3, with TRBD2 identical over 14 bases. The CDR3 runs 15 residues. The germline CDR1 and CDR2 sequences are DFQATT and SNEGSKA (reference sequence). The CDR3 nucleotides read TGCAGCGGACTAGCGGGGGGCCGGGAGGCAGATACGCAGTATTTT. It specifies CSGLAGGREADTQYF.

This clonotype was picked up a small number of times. The V call is TRBV5-1, the J call TRBJ1-1; D is perhaps TRBD1 (5 bases). The germline V gene encodes CDR1 SGHRS and CDR2 YFSETQ. This CDR3 contains 13 residues. The V gene lost 5 bases and the J gene lost 1 base, with 9 bases spanning the gap. The CDR3 region has the DNA TGCGCCAGCAGTAATAGGGGGAACACTGAAGCTTTCTTT. Translation: CASSNRGNTEAFF.

This clonotype was counted ten times or more. The chain links TRBV7-6 to TRBJ2-7; the D gene could be TRBD1 or TRBD2 (5 bases each). The CDR3 length is 16 residues. CDR1 SGHVS and CDR2 FNYEAQ come from the germline V gene. V lost 5 bases, J lost 2 bases, and 19 bases lay in between. In DNA form, the CDR3 reads TGTGCCAGCAGCCACCCTACTGGGACGACCGCCTACGAGCAGTACTTC. This codes for CASSHPTGTTAYEQYF.

This clonotype was recorded many times. This chain joins TRBV28 and TRBJ1-1; no firm D call. Trimming pared 4 bases from V and 3 bases from J, leaving 12 bases between. The CDR3 length is 14 residues. The germline gives CDR1 MDHEN, CDR2 SYDVKM. DNA of the CDR3: TGTGCCAGCAGTTCTGGCTACAGAGACACTGAAGCTTTCTTT. As protein: CASSSGYRDTEAFF.

This clonotype was picked up many times. The CDR3 DNA sequence: TGTGCCAGCAGTTTTCTTAACGGACGGTCCAAGGGGGCAGATACGCAGTATTTT. It codes for CASSFLNGRSKGADTQYF. The rearrangement uses TRBV28 and TRBJ2-3; the D gene is possibly TRBD1 (6 bases). Germline values: CDR1 MDHEN, CDR2 SYDVKM. The CDR3 is 18 residues long. V gave up 3 bases and J gave up 4 bases, with 23 bases separating them.

The V call is TRBV19, the J call TRBJ2-7, with D perhaps matching TRBD2 (6 bases). V was pared by 3 bases and J by 3 bases, with 12 bases between. Germline-derived CDR1 and CDR2 are LNHDA and SQIVND (reference sequence). CDR3 size: 14 residues. The CDR3 DNA is TGTGCCAGTAGTATTTCGGGGGAGTTCTACGAGCAGTACTTC. Translated: CASSISGEFYEQYF.